A selection of T cell receptor beta chains follows, all from one sample in a study of shared clonotypes between healthy human individuals. Measured with immunoSEQ multiplex PCR; TCRdb has only the in-frame clones, and not every one. The table records more than 550,000 clones, 90% to 95% of them present only once. Material: naive CD8+ T cells sorted from blood. The source of these receptors is a man aged 25-40 years in good health. Both conserved end residues are trimmed from each CDR3.

V: TRBV7-9; J: TRBJ2-1; length: 11; CDR3: AITLSDSNEQF
V: TRBV7-9; J: TRBJ2-7; length: 13; CDR3: ASSLPPGSTDEQY
V: TRBV13; J: TRBJ1-2; length: 11; CDR3: ASSWTGLNGYT
V: TRBV28; J: TRBJ2-7; length: 12; CDR3: ASSLLASYNEQY
V: TRBV2; J: TRBJ2-1; length: 13; CDR3: ASSSGRAPYNEQF
V: TRBV7-9; J: TRBJ1-1; length: 8; CDR3: ASSGFEAF
V: TRBV5-6; J: TRBJ2-7; length: 12; CDR3: ASSPGGRANEQY
V: TRBV7-9; J: TRBJ2-5; length: 12; CDR3: ASSLAGAQETQY
V: TRBV7-9; J: TRBJ2-5; length: 15; CDR3: ASSLMGRLLHQETQY
V: TRBV27; J: TRBJ2-7; length: 11; CDR3: ASSRDGHYEQY
V: TRBV5-1; J: TRBJ2-7; length: 11; CDR3: ASSLDVTYEQY
V: TRBV10-2; J: TRBJ1-5; length: 12; CDR3: ASSEFSGNQPQH
V: TRBV27; J: TRBJ2-1; length: 14; CDR3: ASRQGQTIDGNEQF
V: TRBV5-1; J: TRBJ2-3; length: 14; CDR3: ASSLAQGLYTDTQY
V: TRBV6-1; J: TRBJ2-7; length: 9; CDR3: ASSRSYEQY
V: TRBV4-3; J: TRBJ2-7; length: 14; CDR3: ASSQDLGTGIYEQY
V: TRBV4-1; J: TRBJ2-7; length: 13; CDR3: ASSQVSGVPYEQY
V: TRBV5-1; J: TRBJ2-2; length: 12; CDR3: ASSLAPVPGELF
V: TRBV27; J: TRBJ2-7; length: 11; CDR3: ASSWGQNYEQY
V: TRBV27; J: TRBJ2-3; length: 14; CDR3: ASSSWTSGSMDTQY
V: TRBV19; J: TRBJ2-7; length: 13; CDR3: ASSMDRSQAYEQY
V: TRBV7-9; J: TRBJ2-1; length: 12; CDR3: ASSLITGYNEQF
V: TRBV18; J: TRBJ2-5; length: 12; CDR3: ASSPPADQETQY
V: TRBV7-8; J: TRBJ2-6; length: 15; CDR3: ASSPGTVPAGANVLT
V: TRBV28; J: TRBJ2-7; length: 14; CDR3: ASSLGLAGFGYEQY